This T cell receptor (beta chain) stems from a study of tumor and adjacent non-tumor tissue in lung cancer. Overall study findings and caveats: Top 100 clones took a larger repertoire share in normal lung. Compared with tumor, normal lung showed significantly lower TCR diversity.

Note on this clonotype: What it binds is not known.

TCRbeta libraries were built with three rounds of nested PCR, modified from ARM-PCR. Using its own MiXCR run on the multiplex PCR reads, TCRdb lists one record per CDR3 protein. This table holds approximately 100,000 distinct CDR3 sequences, 55% to 65% found once. The CDR3 is 18 amino acids. Trimming cost V 3 bases and J 2 bases, with 25 bases left between them. The V gene's germline CDR1 is DFQATT and CDR2 SNEGSKA (reference sequence). The template was RNA from unsorted bulk tissue. This non-tumor lung sample came from over 3 cm beyond the tumor edge. Newly diagnosed lung cancer patients had thoracic surgery in China, August–late 2014, without prior chemotherapy.

The V gene is TRBV20-1, the J gene TRBJ2-5, with D tentatively TRBD2 (5 bases). The receptor was isolated from a young man with non-small cell lung cancer. Source material: distant non-tumor lung tissue. The CDR3 coding sequence is TGCAGTGCTAGTATAACCTGGGGAGAGCCGGGTTCTCAAGAGACCCAGTACTTC. Translating it yields CSASITWGEPGSQETQYF.